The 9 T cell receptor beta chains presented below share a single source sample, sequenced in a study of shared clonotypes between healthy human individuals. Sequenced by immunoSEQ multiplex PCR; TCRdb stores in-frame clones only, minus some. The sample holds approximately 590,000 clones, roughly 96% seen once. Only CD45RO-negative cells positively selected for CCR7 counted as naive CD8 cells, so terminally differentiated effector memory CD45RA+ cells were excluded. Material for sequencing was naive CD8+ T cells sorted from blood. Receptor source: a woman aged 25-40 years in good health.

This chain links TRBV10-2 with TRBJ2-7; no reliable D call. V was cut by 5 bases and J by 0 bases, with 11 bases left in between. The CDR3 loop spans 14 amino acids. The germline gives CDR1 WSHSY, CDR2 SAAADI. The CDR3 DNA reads TGCGCCAGCAGTCCTAAGCCGCCCTCCTACGAGCAGTACTTC. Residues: CASSPKPPSYEQYF.

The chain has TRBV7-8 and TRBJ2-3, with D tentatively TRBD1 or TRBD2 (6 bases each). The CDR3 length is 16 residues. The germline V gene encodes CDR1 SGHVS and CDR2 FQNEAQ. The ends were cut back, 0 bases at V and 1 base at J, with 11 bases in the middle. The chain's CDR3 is CASSLANRGGTDTQYF. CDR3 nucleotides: TGTGCCAGCAGCTTAGCGAATAGGGGGGGCACAGATACGCAGTATTTT.

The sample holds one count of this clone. The CDR3 reads CASSNTRDRLTYEQYF. CDR3 DNA: TGTGCCAGCAGTAACACCCGGGACAGGCTAACCTACGAGCAGTACTTC. J is TRBJ2-7 and V is TRBV6-6; TRBD1 agrees at 8 bases. The CDR3 contains 16 residues. V shed 5 bases and J 2 bases; nucleotides not matched to a gene: 11. Germline V gene data show CDR1 as MNHNY and CDR2 as SVGAGI (reference sequence).

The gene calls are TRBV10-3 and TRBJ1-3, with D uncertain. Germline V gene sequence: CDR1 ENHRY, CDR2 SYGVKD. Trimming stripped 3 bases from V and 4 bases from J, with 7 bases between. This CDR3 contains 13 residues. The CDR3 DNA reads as TGTGCCATCAGTGATGTGCTCGGAAACACCATATATTTT. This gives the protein CAISDVLGNTIYF.

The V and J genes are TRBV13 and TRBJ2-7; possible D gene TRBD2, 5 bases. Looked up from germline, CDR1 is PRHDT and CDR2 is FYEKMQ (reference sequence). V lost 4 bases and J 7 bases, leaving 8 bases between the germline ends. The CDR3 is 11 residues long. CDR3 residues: CASSSVAEQYF. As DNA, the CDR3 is TGTGCCAGCAGCTCGGTAGCGGAGCAGTACTTC.

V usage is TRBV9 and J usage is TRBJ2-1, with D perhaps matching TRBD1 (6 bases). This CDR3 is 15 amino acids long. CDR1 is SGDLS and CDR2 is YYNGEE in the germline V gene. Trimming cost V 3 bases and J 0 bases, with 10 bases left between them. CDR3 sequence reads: CASSEDRSSYNEQFF. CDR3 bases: TGTGCCAGCAGCGAAGACAGGAGCTCCTACAATGAGCAGTTCTTC.

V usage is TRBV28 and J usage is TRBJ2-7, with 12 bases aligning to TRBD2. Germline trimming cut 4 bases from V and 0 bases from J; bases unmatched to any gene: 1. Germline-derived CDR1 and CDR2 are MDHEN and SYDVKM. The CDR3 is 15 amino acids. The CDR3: CASSWGLAGSYEQYF. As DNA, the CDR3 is TGTGCCAGCAGTTGGGGACTAGCGGGCTCCTACGAGCAGTACTTC.

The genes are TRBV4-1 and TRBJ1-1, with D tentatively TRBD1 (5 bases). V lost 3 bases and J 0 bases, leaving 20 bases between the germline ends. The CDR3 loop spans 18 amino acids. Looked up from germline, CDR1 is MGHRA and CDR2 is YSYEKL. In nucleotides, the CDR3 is TGCGCCAGCAGCCATGGATACAGGAGGCTAACGGTGAACACTGAAGCTTTCTTT. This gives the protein CASSHGYRRLTVNTEAFF.

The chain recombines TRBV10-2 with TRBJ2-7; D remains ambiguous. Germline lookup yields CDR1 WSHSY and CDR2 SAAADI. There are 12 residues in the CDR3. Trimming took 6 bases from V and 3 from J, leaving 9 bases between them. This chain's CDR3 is CASSSDLYEQYF. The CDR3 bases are TGCGCCAGCAGCAGTGATCTCTACGAGCAGTACTTC.